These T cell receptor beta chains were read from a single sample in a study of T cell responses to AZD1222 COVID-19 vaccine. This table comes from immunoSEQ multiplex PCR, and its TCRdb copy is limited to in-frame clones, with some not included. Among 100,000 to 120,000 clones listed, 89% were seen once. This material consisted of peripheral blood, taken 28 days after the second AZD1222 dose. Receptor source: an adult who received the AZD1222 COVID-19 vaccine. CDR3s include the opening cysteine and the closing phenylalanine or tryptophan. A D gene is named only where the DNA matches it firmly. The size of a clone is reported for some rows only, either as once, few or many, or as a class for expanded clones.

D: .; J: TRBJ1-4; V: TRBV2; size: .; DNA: TGTGCCAGCATTGAAGGAGGGACATATCAAAAACTGTTTTTT; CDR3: CASIEGGTYQKLFF
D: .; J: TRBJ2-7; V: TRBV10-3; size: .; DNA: TGTGCCATCAGTGGTGGAGTAGCAATTTCCTACGAGCAGTACTTC; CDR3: CAISGGVAISYEQYF
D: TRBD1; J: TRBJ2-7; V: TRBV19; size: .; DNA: TGTGCCAGTACCACCCGACAGGGGAACTCCTACGAGCAGTACTTC; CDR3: CASTTRQGNSYEQYF
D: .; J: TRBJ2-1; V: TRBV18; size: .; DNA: TGTGCCAGCTCACGACGCCGGGACACAGACAATGAGCAGTTCTTC; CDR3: CASSRRRDTDNEQFF
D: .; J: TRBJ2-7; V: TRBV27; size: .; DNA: TGTGCCAGCAGTTACAGGGCAAGCTCCTACGAGCAGTACTTC; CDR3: CASSYRASSYEQYF
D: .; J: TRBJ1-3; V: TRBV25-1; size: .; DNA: TGTGCCAGCAGTCTTGAATCTAGTACAGTACGCCCTGGAAACACCATATATTTT; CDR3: CASSLESSTVRPGNTIYF
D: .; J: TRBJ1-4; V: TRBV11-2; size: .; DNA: TGTGCCAGCAGCCCTACGGCGGGGGCTAGGATTCCACTGTTTTTT; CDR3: CASSPTAGARIPLFF
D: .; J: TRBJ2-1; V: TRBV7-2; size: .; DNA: TGTGCCAGCAGCGATTCGCGGGGGCGCTCCTACAATGAGCAGTTCTTC; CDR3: CASSDSRGRSYNEQFF
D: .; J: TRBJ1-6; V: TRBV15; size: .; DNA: TGTGCCACCAGCAGAGATCTAAGTAGCTCCTATAATTCACCCCTCCACTTT; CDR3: CATSRDLSSSYNSPLHF
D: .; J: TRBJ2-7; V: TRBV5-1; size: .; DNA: TGCGCCAGCAGCGGAGGGTACGAGCAGTACTTC; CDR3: CASSGGYEQYF
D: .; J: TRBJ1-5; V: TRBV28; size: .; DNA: TGTGCCAGCAGTTTGACAGTCTCTAGCAATCAGCCCCAGCATTTT; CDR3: CASSLTVSSNQPQHF
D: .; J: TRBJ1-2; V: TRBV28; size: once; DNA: TGTGCCAGCAGTGAGATACGGGGGGCCCATGGCTACACCTTC; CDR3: CASSEIRGAHGYTF
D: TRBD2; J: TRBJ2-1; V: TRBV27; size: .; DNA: TGTGCCAGCGCTCGGGGGACTAGCGGGATTGGTGAGCAGTTCTTC; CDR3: CASARGTSGIGEQFF
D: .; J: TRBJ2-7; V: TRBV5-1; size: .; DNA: TGCGCCAGCAGCTGGCGAGGGACTTTCGCCTACGAGCAGTACTTC; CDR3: CASSWRGTFAYEQYF
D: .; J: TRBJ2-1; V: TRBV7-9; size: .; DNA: TGTGCCAGCAGCCGGGCGGGATCCTACAATGAGCAGTTCTTC; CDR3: CASSRAGSYNEQFF
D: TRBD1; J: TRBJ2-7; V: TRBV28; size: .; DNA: TGTGCCAGCGGGAGCAGGGGGCTCGGCGAGCAGTACTTC; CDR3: CASGSRGLGEQYF
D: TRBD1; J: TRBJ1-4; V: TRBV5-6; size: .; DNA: TGTGCCAGCAGCCGGACAGGGACGGATGAAAAACTGTTTTTT; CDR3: CASSRTGTDEKLFF
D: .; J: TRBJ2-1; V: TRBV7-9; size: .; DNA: TGTGCCAGCACCGCTATCGCGGGTATCTCCTACAATGAGCAGTTCTTC; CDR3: CASTAIAGISYNEQFF
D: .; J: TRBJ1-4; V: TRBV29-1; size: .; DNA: TGCAGCGTCCTATTTAATGAAAAACTGTTTTTT; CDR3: CSVLFNEKLFF
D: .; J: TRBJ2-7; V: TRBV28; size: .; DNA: TGTGCCAGCAGTTTGGGACGGATTGATACCTACGAGCAGTACTTC; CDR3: CASSLGRIDTYEQYF
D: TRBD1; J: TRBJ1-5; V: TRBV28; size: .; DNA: TGTGCCAGCAGTACACCGACAGGGGATGGGGATCAGCCCCAGCATTTT; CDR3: CASSTPTGDGDQPQHF
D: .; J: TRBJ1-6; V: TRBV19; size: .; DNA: TGTGCCAGTAGTGTGGGGGGGGCCGTACTTTCACCCCTCCACTTT; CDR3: CASSVGGAVLSPLHF
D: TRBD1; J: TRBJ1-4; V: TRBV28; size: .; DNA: TGTGCCACCATGGGTGGACAGGGAAATGAAAAACTGTTTTTT; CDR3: CATMGGQGNEKLFF
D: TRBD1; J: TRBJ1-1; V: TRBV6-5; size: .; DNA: TGTGCCAGCAGAAAACTTACAGGGGGCCGTTTGGAAGCTTTCTTT; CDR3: CASRKLTGGRLEAFF
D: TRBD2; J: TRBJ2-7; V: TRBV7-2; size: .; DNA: TGTGCCAGCGTTCCTCCGGGACTAGCGGGAGGGTCCCAATACGAGCAGTACTTC; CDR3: CASVPPGLAGGSQYEQYF
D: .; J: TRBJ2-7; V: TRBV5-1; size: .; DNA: TGCGCCAGCAGCTTGGGTGGGGCAGCCTACGAGCAGTACTTC; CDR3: CASSLGGAAYEQYF
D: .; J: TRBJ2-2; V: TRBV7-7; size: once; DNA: TGTGCCAGCAGCCCGCCCGGGGGGGAGCTGTTTTTT; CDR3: CASSPPGGELFF
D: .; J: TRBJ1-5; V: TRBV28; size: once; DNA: TGTGCCAGCAGCCGACAGCAACAGAATCAGCCCCAGCATTTT; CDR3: CASSRQQQNQPQHF
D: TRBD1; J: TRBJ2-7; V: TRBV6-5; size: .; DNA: TGTGCCAGCAGTCCGGACAGGGGTCCCTACGAGCAGTACTTC; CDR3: CASSPDRGPYEQYF
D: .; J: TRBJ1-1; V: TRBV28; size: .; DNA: TGTGCCAGCAGTTTACTCCCCAGCGCTGAAGCTTTCTTT; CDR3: CASSLLPSAEAFF
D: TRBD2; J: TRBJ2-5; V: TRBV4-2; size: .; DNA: TGTGCCAGCAGCCCGGGACTAGCAACTCAAGAGACCCAGTACTTC; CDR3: CASSPGLATQETQYF
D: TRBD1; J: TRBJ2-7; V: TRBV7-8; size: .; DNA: TGTGCCAGCAGCCGAAGGGCCGGGACAGGGACGAACGAGCAGTACTTC; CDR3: CASSRRAGTGTNEQYF
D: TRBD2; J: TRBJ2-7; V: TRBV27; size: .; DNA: TGTGCCAGCAGTCCAGCGGGACTAGCTGGCGAGCAGTACTTC; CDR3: CASSPAGLAGEQYF
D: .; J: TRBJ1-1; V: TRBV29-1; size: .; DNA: TGCAGCGTTGAAGTGGGCAGTCTGAACACTGAAGCTTTCTTT; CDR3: CSVEVGSLNTEAFF
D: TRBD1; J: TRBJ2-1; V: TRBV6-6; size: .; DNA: TGTGCCAGCACCCCCGGGACAGGGGGCGGTGAGCAGTTCTTC; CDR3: CASTPGTGGGEQFF
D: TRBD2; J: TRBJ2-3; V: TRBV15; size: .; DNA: TGTGCCACCAGCTCGCCGACCGGACTAGCGGGCACAGATACGCAGTATTTT; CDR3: CATSSPTGLAGTDTQYF
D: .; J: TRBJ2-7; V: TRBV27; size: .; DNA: TGTGCCAGCAGGGGACATGATGCCTACGAGCAGTACTTC; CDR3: CASRGHDAYEQYF
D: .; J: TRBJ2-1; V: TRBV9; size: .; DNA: TGTGCCAGCAGCGTAGGCGTCAATGAGCAGTTCTTC; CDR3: CASSVGVNEQFF
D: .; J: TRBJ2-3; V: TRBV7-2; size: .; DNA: TGTGCCAGCAGCTCTTGGGGACTGAACACAGATACGCAGTATTTT; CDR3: CASSSWGLNTDTQYF
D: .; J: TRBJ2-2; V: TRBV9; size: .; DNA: TGTGCCAGCAGCGTAGCCGGGGAGCTGTTTTTT; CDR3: CASSVAGELFF
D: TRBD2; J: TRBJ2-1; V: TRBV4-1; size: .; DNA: TGCGCCAGCAGCCAAGATGGGCTAGCGGGAGGGAGCAGCTCCTACAATGAGCAGTTCTTC; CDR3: CASSQDGLAGGSSSYNEQFF
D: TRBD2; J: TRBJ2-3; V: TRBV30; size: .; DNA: TGTGCCTGGAGTGCCGCCTTTTTTGCGAGCGGGAGGTCAGATACGCAGTATTTT; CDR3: CAWSAAFFASGRSDTQYF
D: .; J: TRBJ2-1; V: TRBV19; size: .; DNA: TGTGCCAGTAGTATCAGGAATGAGCAGTTCTTC; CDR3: CASSIRNEQFF
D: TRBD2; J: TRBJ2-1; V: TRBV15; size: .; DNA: TGTGCCACCAGCAGAGATTGGGGGGGAATTAATGAGCAGTTCTTC; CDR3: CATSRDWGGINEQFF
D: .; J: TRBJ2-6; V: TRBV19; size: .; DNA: TGTGCCAGTTCGCACGCCTCTGGGGCCAACGTCCTGACTTTC; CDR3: CASSHASGANVLTF
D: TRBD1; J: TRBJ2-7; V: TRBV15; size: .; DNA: TGTGCCACCAGCAACCGGACAGGATCTTCCTACGAGCAGTACTTC; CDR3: CATSNRTGSSYEQYF
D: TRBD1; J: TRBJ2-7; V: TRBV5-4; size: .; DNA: TGTGCCAGCAGCTTGGGGACAGGGGGTTCCGAGCAGTACTTC; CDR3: CASSLGTGGSEQYF
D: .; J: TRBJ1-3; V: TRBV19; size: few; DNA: TGTGCCAGTAGTCCTATCTCAGCGGAGGATGGAAACACCATATATTTT; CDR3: CASSPISAEDGNTIYF